Below are 9 T cell receptor beta chains sequenced from a single sample in a study of shared clonotypes between healthy human individuals. The assay was immunoSEQ multiplex PCR, and TCRdb's table has in-frame clones only and misses some. The sample carries about 1.1 million clones, around 82% recorded once. Sequencing used memory CD4+ T cells from PBMCs. Subset given: CD45RA-negative fraction. The receptors derive from a man in his late teens or twenties in good health. Some clones in this sample may be carry-over from other donors' samples.

This chain joins TRBV7-2 and TRBJ2-3; D gene ambiguous. There are 14 residues in the CDR3. Germline values: CDR1 SGHTA, CDR2 FQGNSA. V was trimmed by 0 bases and J by 6 bases, leaving 10 bases between them. The CDR3 spells CASSLASGLDTQYF. In nucleotides, the CDR3 is TGTGCCAGCAGCTTAGCATCCGGCCTGGATACGCAGTATTTT.

A remark on this clone: The same CDR3 is also encoded by other DNA sequences in this sample. The genes are TRBV5-1 and TRBJ1-5, with 8 bases fitting TRBD1. Germline loops: CDR1 SGHRS, CDR2 YFSETQ. The CDR3 length is 15 residues. V lost 4 bases and J lost 2; bases outside the gene matches: 5. The CDR3 nucleotides are TGCGCCAGCAGCCCGGGGACAGGTGGCAATCAGCCCCAGCATTTT. Translated: CASSPGTGGNQPQHF.

For this clone: Different DNA sequences within this sample yield the same CDR3. This sequence joins TRBV5-1 and TRBJ1-1; perhaps TRBD1 as D (5 bases). Trimming stripped 2 bases from V and 0 bases from J, with 8 bases between. The germline V gene has CDR1 SGHRS and CDR2 YFSETQ. The CDR3 totals 14 residues. CDR3 loop: CASSFGTVNTEAFF. DNA for the CDR3: TGCGCCAGCAGCTTTGGGACGGTGAACACTGAAGCTTTCTTT.

The chain employs TRBV2 and TRBJ2-3; TRBD1 matches 9 bases. Trimming cost V 3 bases and J 5 bases; bases outside gene matches: 3. The germline gives CDR1 SNHLY, CDR2 FYNNEI. This CDR3 has 14 residues. The CDR3 DNA is TGTGCCAGCAGTGAGGACAGGGGTTTAGATACGCAGTATTTT. This encodes CASSEDRGLDTQYF.

The chain uses TRBV28 and TRBJ2-1; 11 bases are a match to TRBD2. The V segment lost 7 bases and the J segment 7 bases; nucleotides outside the gene matches: 9. The CDR3 totals 15 residues. CDR1 and CDR2 from the germline V gene are MDHEN and SYDVKM. CDR3 in amino acids: CASTVAGGSGNEQFF. The CDR3 DNA reads as TGTGCCAGCACCGTAGCGGGAGGGTCGGGGAATGAGCAGTTCTTC.

This clone was observed a handful of times. The chain uses TRBV11-3 and TRBJ2-1, with a possible D match to TRBD2 (6 bases). Per germline, CDR1 SGHNT and CDR2 YENEEA. The CDR3 runs 15 residues. Between the trimmed V and J ends, which lost 1 base and 4 bases, there was a span of 11 bases. The CDR3 DNA sequence: TGTGCCAGCAGCTTAGGCGGGACCAATTACAATGAGCAGTTCTTC. Amino acids: CASSLGGTNYNEQFF.

The chain is built from TRBV5-6 and TRBJ2-3; 14 nucleotides match TRBD2. CDR3 size: 17 residues. V shed 4 bases and J 6 bases; nucleotides not matched to a gene: 10. Germline V gives CDR1 SGHDT, CDR2 YYEEEE. The CDR3 is CASSPRGTSGRGDTQYF. The CDR3 bases are TGTGCCAGCAGCCCCCGAGGGACTAGCGGGAGAGGTGATACGCAGTATTTT.

The chain links TRBV20-1 to TRBJ1-2; no reliable D call. The ends were cut back, 4 bases at V and 5 bases at J, with 8 bases in the middle. There are 11 residues in the CDR3. CDR1 DFQATT and CDR2 SNEGSKA come from the germline V gene (reference sequence). The CDR3 is CSAKADYGYTF. In DNA, the CDR3 is TGCAGTGCTAAGGCAGATTATGGCTACACCTTC.

This chain links TRBV6-1 with TRBJ1-5; TRBD1 agrees at 7 bases. The CDR3 length is 14 residues. Unmatched junction bases numbered 6, after V lost 4 bases and J lost 6 bases. The germline CDR1 and CDR2 sequences are MNHNS and SASEGT. The CDR3 protein is CASSARQGFQPQHF. The CDR3 DNA is TGTGCCAGCAGTGCCCGACAGGGTTTTCAGCCCCAGCATTTT.